One sample yielded the 9 T cell receptor beta chains listed below, sequenced in a study of patients and donors after allogeneic stem cell transplantation. Each CDR3 protein gets one entry after TCRdb re-called the RT-PCR reads with MiXCR. This sample has approximately 200,000 distinct CDR3 sequences, with around two fifths found just once. Sequencing input: blood, either unsorted or a sorted T cell fraction (not recorded which). The receptor set was obtained from a human donor who was either an allogeneic HSCT recipient or a stem cell or donor lymphocyte infusion donor (not recorded which). It is not recorded whose cells these are; they may come from a transplant donor.

The V call is TRBV24-1, the J call TRBJ2-2, with 10 positions matching TRBD1. The CDR3 length is 14 residues. Germline values: CDR1 KGHDR, CDR2 SFDVKD. After removal of 5 bases from V and 4 bases from J, the junction contained 0 bases not matched to a gene. DNA of the CDR3: TGTGCCACCAGTGGGACAGGGGGCACCGGGGAGCTGTTTTTT. It yields the protein CATSGTGGTGELFF.

This clonotype has only a few counts. The chain joins TRBV6-5 to TRBJ1-5; a weak D match, TRBD1 (6 bases). This CDR3 contains 13 residues. From germline, CDR1 is MNHEY and CDR2 SVGAGI. V lost 6 bases to trimming and J lost 4 bases, with 10 bases between them. As DNA, the CDR3 is TGTGCCAGCAGGCCGCAGGGGAATCAGCCCCAGCATTTT. Its translation: CASRPQGNQPQHF.

The rearrangement joins TRBV6-1 to TRBJ2-1; 11 nucleotides line up with TRBD2. The CDR3 totals 16 residues. Per germline, CDR1 MNHNS and CDR2 SASEGT. Germline trimming cut 11 bases from V and 5 bases from J; bases unmatched to any gene: 14. The DNA for the CDR3 is TGTGCCGGAAGCCCTGTGCTAGCGGGAGGAAACAATGAGCAGTTCTTC. Translated: CAGSPVLAGGNNEQFF.

The rearrangement joins TRBV6-7 to TRBJ2-3; 7 nucleotides agree with TRBD2. TRBV6-7 is an ORF, and what it does is uncertain. V lost 8 bases and J lost 0; bases outside the gene matches: 23. This CDR3 comprises 20 residues. The CDR3 sequence is CASWSSPQRDVLTSTDTQYF. The CDR3 bases are TGTGCCAGCTGGTCCTCCCCACAGCGGGATGTTCTCACTAGCACAGATACGCAGTATTTT.

The CDR3 here is CASRPQGSTYEQYF. DNA for the CDR3: TGTGCCAGCAGGCCCCAGGGGTCGACCTACGAGCAGTACTTC. The chain is built from TRBV28 and TRBJ2-7; D is perhaps TRBD1 (6 bases). Germline V gives CDR1 MDHEN, CDR2 SYDVKM. Trimming cost V 6 bases and J 2 bases, with 14 bases left between them. CDR3 length equals 14 residues.

V usage is TRBV3-1 and J usage is TRBJ2-3; D not resolved. Germline V gene data show CDR1 as LGHDT and CDR2 as YNNKEL (reference sequence). Trimming cost V 0 bases and J 2 bases, with 9 bases left between them. The CDR3 extends over 15 amino acids. For the CDR3, the DNA is TGTGCCAGCAGCCAAGACGGCACCTACACAGATACGCAGTATTTT. Its protein is CASSQDGTYTDTQYF.

V usage is TRBV4-3 and J usage is TRBJ2-1; 8 bases align to TRBD2. Germline-derived CDR1 and CDR2 are LGHNA and YSLEER. The CDR3 loop spans 15 amino acids. The V segment lost 1 base and the J segment 8 bases; nucleotides outside the gene matches: 7. CDR3 residues: CASSQVSGSVDEQFF. The CDR3, as DNA: TGCGCCAGCAGCCAAGTCAGCGGGAGTGTCGATGAGCAGTTCTTC.

The chain links TRBV29-1 to TRBJ2-1; TRBD2 might be the D (6 bases). The germline V gene encodes CDR1 SQVTM and CDR2 ANQGSEA. Trimming took 7 bases from V and 3 from J, leaving 13 bases between them. The length of the CDR3 is 13 residues. The CDR3 is CSATVGGYNEQFF. In nucleotides, the CDR3 is TGCAGCGCGACCGTGGGAGGCTACAATGAGCAGTTCTTC.

The chain couples TRBV24-1 to TRBJ2-1; D uncertain. CDR1 is KGHDR, CDR2 SFDVKD, per germline. CDR3 length equals 12 residues. The V gene lost 7 bases and the J gene lost 7 bases, with 10 bases spanning the gap. The CDR3 DNA sequence: TGTGCCACCAGGGGCGAACTGAATGAGCAGTTCTTC. Protein product: CATRGELNEQFF.